Described below is a single T cell receptor (beta chain) sequence and its context. These data come from a study of blood T cell repertoires in COVID-19. As for the study in general: Nucleic acid was either cDNA or gDNA, and it came from T cells, B-cell-depleted T cells, or PBMCs.

Germline-derived CDR1 and CDR2 are GTSNPN and SVGIG (reference sequence). CDR3 size: 15 residues. V gave up 1 base and J gave up 5 bases; unmatched junction bases: 5. Clones were sequenced by immunoSEQ multiplex PCR, and TCRdb holds only the in-frame ones, with some missing. The table has around 130,000 clones, roughly 83% seen once. This receptor was obtained from a woman aged 80 or over with acute or convalescent COVID-19. The sequenced sample consisted of peripheral blood. The chain joins TRBV30 to TRBJ1-5; the match to TRBD1 covers 10 bases. The chain's CDR3 is CAWSAQTGGYQPQHF. Here the CDR3 DNA reads TGTGCCTGGAGTGCCCAGACAGGGGGCTATCAGCCCCAGCATTTT.